Sequencing of this T cell receptor (beta chain) was carried out in a study of glioma-infiltrating T cells. Study-level findings and limits: Tissue and blood shared very few CDR3 sequences. Non-neoplastic patients had below-expected tissue-blood divergence, while all gliomas exceeded expectation.

The iRepertoire nested amplicon-rescue multiplex PCR amplified TCR alpha and beta CDR3s from RNA. For one-step reverse transcription and amplification, roughly 100-400 ng of tissue mRNA or PBMC total RNA was used. TCRdb re-called the multiplex PCR reads with MiXCR, one entry per CDR3 protein. This table holds around 93,000 distinct CDR3 sequences, around 42% found once. This clonotype appeared a few times. Its antigen is not identified. The CDR3 loop spans 16 amino acids. Losses at the gene ends were 5 bases for V and 4 bases for J; bases not matched to a gene: 11. Material: glioma tissue, nonneoplastic brain tissue, or PBMCs (not recorded which). This sequence was found in a human donor with low-grade glioma or glioblastoma, undergoing nonglioma brain surgery, or in good health (not recorded which). The rearrangement joins TRBV12-3 or TRBV12-4 to TRBJ2-1, with 7 bases fitting TRBD2. The CDR3 DNA sequence: TGTGCCAGCAGTCTGAGAGCGGGGTCGGCGTACAATGAGCAGTTCTTC. Encoded protein: CASSLRAGSAYNEQFF.